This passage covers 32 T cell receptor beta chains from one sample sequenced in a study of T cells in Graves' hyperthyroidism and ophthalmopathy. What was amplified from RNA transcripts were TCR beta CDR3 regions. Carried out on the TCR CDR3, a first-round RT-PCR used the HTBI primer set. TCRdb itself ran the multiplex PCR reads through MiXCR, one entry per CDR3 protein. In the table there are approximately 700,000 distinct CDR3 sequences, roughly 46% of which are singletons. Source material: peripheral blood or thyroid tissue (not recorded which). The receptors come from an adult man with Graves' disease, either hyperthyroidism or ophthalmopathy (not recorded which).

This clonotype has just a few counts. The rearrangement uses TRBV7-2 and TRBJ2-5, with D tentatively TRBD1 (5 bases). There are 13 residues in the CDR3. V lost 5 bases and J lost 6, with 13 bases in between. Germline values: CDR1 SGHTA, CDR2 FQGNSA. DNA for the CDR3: TGTGCCAGCAGCACAGGACATATGCAGACCCAGTACTTC. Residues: CASSTGHMQTQYF. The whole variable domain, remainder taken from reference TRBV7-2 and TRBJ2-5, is GAGVSQSPSNKVTEKGKDVELRCDPISGHTALYWYRQSLGQGLEFLIYFQGNSAPDKSGLPSDRFSAERTGGSVSTLTIQRTQQEDSAVYLCASSTGHMQTQYFGPGTRLLVL.

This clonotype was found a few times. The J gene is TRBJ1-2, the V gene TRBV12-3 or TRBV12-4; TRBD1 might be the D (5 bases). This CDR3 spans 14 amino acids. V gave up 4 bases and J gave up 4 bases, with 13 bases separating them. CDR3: CASSYLGDSYGYTF. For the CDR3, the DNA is TGTGCCAGCAGTTATTTGGGGGACTCCTATGGCTACACCTTC.

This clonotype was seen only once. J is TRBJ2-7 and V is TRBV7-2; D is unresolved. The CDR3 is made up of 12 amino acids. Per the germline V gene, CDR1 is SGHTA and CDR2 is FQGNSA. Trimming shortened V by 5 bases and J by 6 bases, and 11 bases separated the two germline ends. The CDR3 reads CASSQSYLEQYF. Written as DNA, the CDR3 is TGTGCCAGCAGCCAATCGTATCTCGAGCAGTACTTC.

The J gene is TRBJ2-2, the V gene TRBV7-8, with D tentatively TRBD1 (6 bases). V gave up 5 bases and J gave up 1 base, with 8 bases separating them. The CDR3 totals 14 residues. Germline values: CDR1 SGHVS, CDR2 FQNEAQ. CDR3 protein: CASSEQGNTGELFF. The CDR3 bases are TGTGCCAGCAGCGAACAGGGGAACACCGGGGAGCTGTTTTTT.

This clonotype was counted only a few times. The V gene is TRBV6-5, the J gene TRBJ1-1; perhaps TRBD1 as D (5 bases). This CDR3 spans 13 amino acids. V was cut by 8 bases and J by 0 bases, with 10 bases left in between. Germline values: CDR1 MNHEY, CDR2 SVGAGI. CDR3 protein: CASRQFMNTEAFF. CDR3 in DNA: TGTGCCAGCCGACAGTTCATGAACACTGAAGCTTTCTTT.

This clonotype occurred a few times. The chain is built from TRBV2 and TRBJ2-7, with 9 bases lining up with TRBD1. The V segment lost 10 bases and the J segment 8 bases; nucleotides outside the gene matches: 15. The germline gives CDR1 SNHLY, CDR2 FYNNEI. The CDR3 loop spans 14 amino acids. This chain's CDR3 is CAINPGTGKHQQYF. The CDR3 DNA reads TGTGCCATCAACCCCGGGACAGGGAAGCATCAGCAGTACTTC.

The CDR3 nucleotides are TGTGCCATCAGTGTAGGACAGGGCCTGAGCACTGAAGCTTTCTTT. It yields the protein CAISVGQGLSTEAFF. The chain uses TRBV10-3 and TRBJ1-1; TRBD1 matches 8 bases. Germline V CDR1 and CDR2: ENHRY, SYGVKD. Unmatched junction bases numbered 8, after V lost 4 bases and J lost 4 bases. This CDR3 spans 15 amino acids.

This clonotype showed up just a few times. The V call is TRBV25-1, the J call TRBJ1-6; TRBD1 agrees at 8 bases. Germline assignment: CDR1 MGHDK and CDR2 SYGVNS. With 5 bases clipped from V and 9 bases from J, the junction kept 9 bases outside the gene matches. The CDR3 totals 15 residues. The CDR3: CASSPRQGIGSPLHF. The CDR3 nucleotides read TGTGCCAGCAGTCCCCGACAGGGGATTGGTTCACCCCTCCACTTT.

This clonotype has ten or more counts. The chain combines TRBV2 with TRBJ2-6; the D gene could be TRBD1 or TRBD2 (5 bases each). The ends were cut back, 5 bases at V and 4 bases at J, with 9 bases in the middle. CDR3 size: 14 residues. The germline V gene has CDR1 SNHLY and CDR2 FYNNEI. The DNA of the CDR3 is TGTGCCAGCAGTCAGGGACCCGGGGCCAACGTCCTGACTTTC. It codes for CASSQGPGANVLTF.

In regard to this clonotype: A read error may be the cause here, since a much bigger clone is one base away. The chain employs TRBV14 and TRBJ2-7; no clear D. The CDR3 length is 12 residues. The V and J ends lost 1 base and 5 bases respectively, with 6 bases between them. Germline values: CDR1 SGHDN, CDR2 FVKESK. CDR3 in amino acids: CASSQVSNEQYF. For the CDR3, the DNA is TGTGCCAGCAGCCAAGTCAGTAACGAGCAGTACTTC.

The CDR3, as DNA: TGTGCCAGCGGGAACAGGACAGGGGGCGGTCTAAAGCCCCAGCATTTT. It encodes CASGNRTGGGLKPQHF. The V call is TRBV2, the J call TRBJ1-5; 11 bases fit TRBD1. This CDR3 spans 16 amino acids. V lost 8 bases and J lost 8; bases outside the gene matches: 14. CDR1 SNHLY and CDR2 FYNNEI come from the germline V gene. The whole variable domain, filled in from reference TRBV2 and TRBJ1-5, reads EPEVTQTPSHQVTQMGQEVILRCVPISNHLYFYWYRQILGQKVEFLVSFYNNEISEKSEIFDDQFSVERPDGSNFTLKIRSTKLEDSAMYFCASGNRTGGGLKPQHFGDGTRLSIL.

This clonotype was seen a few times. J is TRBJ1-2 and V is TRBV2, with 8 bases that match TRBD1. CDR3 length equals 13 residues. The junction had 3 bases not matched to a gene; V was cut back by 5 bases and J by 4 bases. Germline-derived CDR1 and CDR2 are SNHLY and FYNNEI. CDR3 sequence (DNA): TGTGCCAGCAGTCGTGGACAGGGCTATGGCTACACCTTC. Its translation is CASSRGQGYGYTF.

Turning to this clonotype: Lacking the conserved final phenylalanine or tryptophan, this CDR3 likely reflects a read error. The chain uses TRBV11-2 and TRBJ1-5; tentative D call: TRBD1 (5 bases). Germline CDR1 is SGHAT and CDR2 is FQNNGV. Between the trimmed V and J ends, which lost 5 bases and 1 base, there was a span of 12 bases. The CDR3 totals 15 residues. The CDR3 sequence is CASSPVSGSNQPQHL. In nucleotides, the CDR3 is TGTGCCAGCAGCCCCGTTTCAGGGAGCAATCAGCCCCAGCATCTT.

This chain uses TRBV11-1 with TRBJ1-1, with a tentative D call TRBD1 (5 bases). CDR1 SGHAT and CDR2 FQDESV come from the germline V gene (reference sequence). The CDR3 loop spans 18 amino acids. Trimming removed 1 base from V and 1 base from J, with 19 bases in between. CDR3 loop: CASSLVALVQGPNTEAFF. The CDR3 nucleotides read TGTGCCAGCAGCTTAGTGGCTCTCGTGCAGGGACCGAACACTGAAGCTTTCTTT. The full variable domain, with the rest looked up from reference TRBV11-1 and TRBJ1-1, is EAEVAQSPRYKITEKSQAVAFWCDPISGHATLYWYRQILGQGPELLVQFQDESVVDDSQLPKDRFSAERLKGVDSTLKIQPAELGDSAMYLCASSLVALVQGPNTEAFFGQGTRLTVV.

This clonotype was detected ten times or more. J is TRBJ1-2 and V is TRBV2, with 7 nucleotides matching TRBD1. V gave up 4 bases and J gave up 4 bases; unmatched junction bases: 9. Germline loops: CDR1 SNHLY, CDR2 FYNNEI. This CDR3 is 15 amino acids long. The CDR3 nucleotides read TGTGCCAGCAGTGCATCCACAGGGGTTGGCTATGGCTACACCTTC. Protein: CASSASTGVGYGYTF.

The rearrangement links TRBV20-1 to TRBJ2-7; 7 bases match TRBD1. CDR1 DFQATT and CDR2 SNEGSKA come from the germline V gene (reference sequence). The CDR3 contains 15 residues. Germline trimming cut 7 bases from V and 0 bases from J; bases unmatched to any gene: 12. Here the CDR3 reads CSEKQGPSSSYEQYF. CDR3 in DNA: TGCAGTGAAAAACAGGGGCCTTCTAGCTCCTACGAGCAGTACTTC.

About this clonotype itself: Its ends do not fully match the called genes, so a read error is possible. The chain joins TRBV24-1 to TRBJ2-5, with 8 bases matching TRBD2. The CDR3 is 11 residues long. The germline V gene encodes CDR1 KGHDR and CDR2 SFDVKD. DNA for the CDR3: TGTGCCACCAGTGATGTGCAAGCGGGAGAGTTC. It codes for CATSDVQAGEF.

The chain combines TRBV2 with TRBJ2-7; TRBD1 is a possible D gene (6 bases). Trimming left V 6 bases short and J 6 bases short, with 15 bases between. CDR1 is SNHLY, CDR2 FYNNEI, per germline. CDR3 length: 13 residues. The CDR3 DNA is TGTGCCAGCAGGGATGATGACAGGACCGAGCAGTACTTC. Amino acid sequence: CASRDDDRTEQYF.

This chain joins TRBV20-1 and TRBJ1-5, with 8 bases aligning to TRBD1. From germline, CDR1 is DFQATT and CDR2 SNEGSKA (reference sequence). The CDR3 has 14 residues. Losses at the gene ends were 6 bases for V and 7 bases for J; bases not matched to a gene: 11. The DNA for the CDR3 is TGCAGTGCCGAAGGCGGACAGGGTGGCCAGCCCCAGCATTTT. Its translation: CSAEGGQGGQPQHF.

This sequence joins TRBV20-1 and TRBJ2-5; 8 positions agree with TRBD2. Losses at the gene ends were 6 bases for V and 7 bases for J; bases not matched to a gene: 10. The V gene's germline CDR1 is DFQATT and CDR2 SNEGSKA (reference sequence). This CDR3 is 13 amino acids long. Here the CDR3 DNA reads TGCAGTGCAAGTAGCGGGGATCTAGGGACCCAGTACTTC. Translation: CSASSGDLGTQYF.

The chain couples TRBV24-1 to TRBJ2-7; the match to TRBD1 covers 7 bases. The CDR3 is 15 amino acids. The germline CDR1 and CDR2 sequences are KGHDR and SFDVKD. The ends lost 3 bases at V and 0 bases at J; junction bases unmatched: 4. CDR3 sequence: CATSDARDSSYEQYF. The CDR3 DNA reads TGTGCCACCAGTGATGCCCGGGACAGCTCCTACGAGCAGTACTTC.

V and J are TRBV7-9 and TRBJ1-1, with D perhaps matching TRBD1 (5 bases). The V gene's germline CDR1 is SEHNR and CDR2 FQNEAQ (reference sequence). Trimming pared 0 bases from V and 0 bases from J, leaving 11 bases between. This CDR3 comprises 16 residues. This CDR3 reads CASSLALGGVNTEAFF. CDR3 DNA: TGTGCCAGCAGCTTAGCGCTCGGAGGGGTGAACACTGAAGCTTTCTTT.

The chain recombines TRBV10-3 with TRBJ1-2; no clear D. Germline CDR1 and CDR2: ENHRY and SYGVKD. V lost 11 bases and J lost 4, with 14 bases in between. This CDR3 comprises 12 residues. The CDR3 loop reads CAPAASSYGYTF. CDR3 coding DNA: TGTGCCCCCGCGGCTAGCTCCTATGGCTACACCTTC.

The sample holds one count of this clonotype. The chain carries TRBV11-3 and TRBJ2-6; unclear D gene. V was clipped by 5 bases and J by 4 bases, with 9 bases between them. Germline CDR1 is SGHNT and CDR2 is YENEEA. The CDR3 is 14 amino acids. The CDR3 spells CASSSRPGANVLTF. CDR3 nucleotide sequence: TGTGCCAGCAGCAGCAGACCGGGGGCCAACGTCCTGACTTTC.

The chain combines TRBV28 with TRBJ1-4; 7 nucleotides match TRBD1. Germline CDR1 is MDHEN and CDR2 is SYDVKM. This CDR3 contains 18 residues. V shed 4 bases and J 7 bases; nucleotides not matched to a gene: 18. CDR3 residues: CASSSPDRSLAGGEKLFF. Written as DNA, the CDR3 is TGTGCCAGCAGTTCTCCGGACAGGAGTCTGGCCGGAGGTGAAAAACTGTTTTTT.

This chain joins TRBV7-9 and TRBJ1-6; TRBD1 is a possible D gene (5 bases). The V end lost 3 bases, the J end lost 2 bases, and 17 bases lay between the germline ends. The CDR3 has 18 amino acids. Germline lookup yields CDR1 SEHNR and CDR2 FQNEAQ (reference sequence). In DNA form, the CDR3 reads TGTGCCAGCAGCTTTGAGGGAGGGGCAGGACCCTATAATTCACCCCTCCACTTT. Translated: CASSFEGGAGPYNSPLHF. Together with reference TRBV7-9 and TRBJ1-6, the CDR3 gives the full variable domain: DTGVSQNPRHKITKRGQNVTFRCDPISEHNRLYWYRQTLGQGPEFLTYFQNEAQLEKSRLLSDRFSAERPKGSFSTLEIQRTEQGDSAMYLCASSFEGGAGPYNSPLHFGNGTRLTVT.

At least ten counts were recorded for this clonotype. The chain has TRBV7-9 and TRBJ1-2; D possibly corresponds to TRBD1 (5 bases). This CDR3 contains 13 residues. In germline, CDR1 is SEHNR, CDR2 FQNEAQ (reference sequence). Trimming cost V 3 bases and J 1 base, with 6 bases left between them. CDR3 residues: CASSLTVNYGYTF. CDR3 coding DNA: TGTGCCAGCAGCTTGACAGTTAACTATGGCTACACCTTC.

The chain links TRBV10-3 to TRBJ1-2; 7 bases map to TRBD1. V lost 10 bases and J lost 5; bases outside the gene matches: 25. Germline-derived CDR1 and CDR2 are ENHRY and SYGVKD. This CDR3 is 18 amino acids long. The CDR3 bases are TGTGCCAGCAGCCAAGAAAATGTTTGGGACAGCAGTACGTATGGCTACACCTTC. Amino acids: CASSQENVWDSSTYGYTF.

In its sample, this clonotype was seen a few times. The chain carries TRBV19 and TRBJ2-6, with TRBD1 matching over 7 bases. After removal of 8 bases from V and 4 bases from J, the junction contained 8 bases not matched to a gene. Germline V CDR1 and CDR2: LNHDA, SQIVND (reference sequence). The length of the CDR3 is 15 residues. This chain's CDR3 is CASSRRGTGANVLTF. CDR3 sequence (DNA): TGTGCCAGTTCCCGCAGGGGGACCGGGGCCAACGTCCTGACTTTC.

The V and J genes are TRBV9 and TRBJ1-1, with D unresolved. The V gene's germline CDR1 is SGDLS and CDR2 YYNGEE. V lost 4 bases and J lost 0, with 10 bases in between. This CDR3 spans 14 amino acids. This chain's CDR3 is CASSKDGVNTEAFF. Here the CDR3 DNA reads TGTGCCAGCAGCAAGGACGGGGTGAACACTGAAGCTTTCTTT.

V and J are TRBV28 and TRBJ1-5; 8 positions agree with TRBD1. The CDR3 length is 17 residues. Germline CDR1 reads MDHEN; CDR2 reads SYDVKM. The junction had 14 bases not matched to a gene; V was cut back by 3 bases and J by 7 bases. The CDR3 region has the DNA TGTGCCAGCAGTTTGGCCCAGGGGGCGGGCGCAGGGCAGCCCCAGCATTTT. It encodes CASSLAQGAGAGQPQHF.

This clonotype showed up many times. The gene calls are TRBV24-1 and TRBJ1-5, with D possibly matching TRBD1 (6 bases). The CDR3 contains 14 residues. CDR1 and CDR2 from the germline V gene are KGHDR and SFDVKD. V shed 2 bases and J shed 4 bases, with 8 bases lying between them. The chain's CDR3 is CATSDSGQNQPQHF. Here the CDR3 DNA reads TGTGCCACCAGTGATTCCGGACAGAATCAGCCCCAGCATTTT.